One and the same sample provided the 31 T cell receptor beta chains below, sequenced in a study of cytomegalovirus exposure and HLA in healthy donors. Primers included in the PCR were 60 Vbeta and 13 Jbeta primers. Method: immunoSEQ multiplex PCR; TCRdb's copy keeps in-frame clones and lacks some. Of about 180,000 clones in the sample, around 80% were seen once. Sample: PBMCs. The origin of the receptors is a woman aged 25 to 45 in good health and CMV-seronegative.

This rearrangement joins TRBV2 to TRBJ1-2; 9 bases map to TRBD1. V lost 4 bases, J lost 3 bases, and 6 bases stayed unmatched. The length of the CDR3 is 15 residues. In germline, CDR1 is SNHLY, CDR2 FYNNEI. This chain's CDR3 is CASSVGQGGDYGYTF. The CDR3 bases are TGTGCCAGCAGTGTGGGACAGGGAGGGGACTATGGCTACACCTTC.

This chain links TRBV9 with TRBJ2-6; 9 bases align to TRBD2. V was clipped by 0 bases and J by 0 bases; unmatched bases: 7. CDR1 is SGDLS and CDR2 is YYNGEE in the germline V gene. This CDR3 contains 19 residues. DNA of the CDR3: TGTGCCAGCAGCGTAGCTGCGGCTAGCGGGATCTCTGGGGCCAACGTCCTGACTTTC. It is translated as CASSVAAASGISGANVLTF.

This clone was counted between two and nine times. The chain carries TRBV15 and TRBJ2-2, with 8 bases that match TRBD2. The trim removed 2 bases at V and 6 bases at J, leaving 8 bases unmatched. The germline CDR1 and CDR2 sequences are LNHNV and YYDKDF (reference sequence). The CDR3 covers 16 residues. The chain's CDR3 is CATSRSSGGGPGELFF. In DNA form, the CDR3 reads TGTGCCACCAGCAGATCCTCGGGGGGGGGCCCCGGGGAGCTGTTTTTT.

V is TRBV19 and J is TRBJ1-5, with D hard to call. The CDR3 runs 10 residues. CDR1 LNHDA and CDR2 SQIVND come from the germline V gene (reference sequence). The ends were cut back, 7 bases at V and 5 bases at J, with 3 bases in the middle. The CDR3 nucleotides read TGTGCCAGTAACTATCAGCCCCAGCATTTT. It encodes CASNYQPQHF. Together with reference TRBV19 and TRBJ1-5, the CDR3 gives the full variable domain: DGGITQSPKYLFRKEGQNVTLSCEQNLNHDAMYWYRQDPGQGLRLIYYSQIVNDFQKGDIAEGYSVSREKKESFPLTVTSAQKNPTAFYLCASNYQPQHFGDGTRLSIL.

V usage is TRBV19 and J usage is TRBJ1-2, with 8 nucleotides matching TRBD1. After removal of 5 bases from V and 5 bases from J, the junction contained 7 bases not matched to a gene. The CDR3 contains 14 residues. CDR1 LNHDA and CDR2 SQIVND come from the germline V gene (reference sequence). The CDR3 region has the DNA TGTGCCAGTAGTGTGACAGGGGAATGGTATGGCTACACCTTC. It yields the protein CASSVTGEWYGYTF. Filled out from reference TRBV19 and TRBJ1-2, the complete variable domain reads DGGITQSPKYLFRKEGQNVTLSCEQNLNHDAMYWYRQDPGQGLRLIYYSQIVNDFQKGDIAEGYSVSREKKESFPLTVTSAQKNPTAFYLCASSVTGEWYGYTFGSGTRLTVV.

The chain joins TRBV5-1 to TRBJ2-7; 10 nucleotides align to TRBD1. Looked up from germline, CDR1 is SGHRS and CDR2 is YFSETQ. After removal of 0 bases from V and 3 bases from J, the junction contained 9 bases not matched to a gene. CDR3 length: 17 residues. For the CDR3, the DNA is TGCGCCAGCAGCTTGGTTGGATGGGACAGGGGCAACTACGAGCAGTACTTC. Protein sequence: CASSLVGWDRGNYEQYF.

This clone was seen a handful of times. The CDR3 sequence: CASSQSRQGRKMNTEAFF. The CDR3 bases are TGTGCCAGCAGCCAATCCCGCCAGGGGCGGAAGATGAACACTGAAGCTTTCTTT. The rearrangement joins TRBV4-2 to TRBJ1-1; a weak D match, TRBD1 (6 bases). Germline V gives CDR1 LGHNA, CDR2 YNFKEQ. The CDR3 consists of 18 residues. Trimming shortened V by 2 bases and J by 0 bases, and 19 bases separated the two germline ends.

The gene calls are TRBV11-2 and TRBJ2-3; 9 nucleotides agree with TRBD2. V lost 8 bases and J lost 4; bases outside the gene matches: 7. Germline V gives CDR1 SGHAT, CDR2 FQNNGV. The CDR3 totals 14 residues. In nucleotides, the CDR3 is TGTGCCAGCTTGGGTAGCGGGGGCTCAGATACGCAGTATTTT. It translates to CASLGSGGSDTQYF.

This clone was picked up one time. J is TRBJ1-3 and V is TRBV18; D possibly corresponds to TRBD1 (6 bases). This CDR3 region has 16 residues. V gave up 5 bases and J gave up 4 bases, with 18 bases separating them. Germline V CDR1 and CDR2: KGHSH, LQKENI. Here the CDR3 DNA reads TGTGCCAGCTCATCAATGGGGGGGGACATCGGAAACACCATATATTTT. It yields the protein CASSSMGGDIGNTIYF.

The genes are TRBV2 and TRBJ1-1; the D gene is possibly TRBD1 (5 bases). V lost 8 bases, J lost 5 bases, and 18 bases lay in between. The germline V gene has CDR1 SNHLY and CDR2 FYNNEI. The CDR3 is 14 residues long. The CDR3: CASDAFGEGTEAFF. In nucleotides, the CDR3 is TGTGCCAGCGACGCGTTTGGGGAGGGGACTGAAGCTTTCTTT. Combining the CDR3 with reference TRBV2 and TRBJ1-1 gives the whole variable domain EPEVTQTPSHQVTQMGQEVILRCVPISNHLYFYWYRQILGQKVEFLVSFYNNEISEKSEIFDDQFSVERPDGSNFTLKIRSTKLEDSAMYFCASDAFGEGTEAFFGQGTRLTVV.

This rearrangement joins TRBV6-5 to TRBJ2-7; 10 bases map to TRBD1. Germline assignment: CDR1 MNHEY and CDR2 SVGAGI. Trimming removed 4 bases from V and 6 bases from J; junction bases left unmatched: 6. This CDR3 contains 14 residues. CDR3 sequence reads: CASSSRQGAREQYF. Written as DNA, the CDR3 is TGTGCCAGCAGTTCCCGACAGGGGGCTCGCGAGCAGTACTTC.

The rearrangement joins TRBV29-1 to TRBJ1-2; D might be TRBD1 (6 bases). Germline CDR1 SQVTM, CDR2 ANQGSEA. The CDR3 runs 14 residues. Trimming removed 4 bases at V and 4 bases at J, with 16 bases between. CDR3 sequence: CSVGFGQSSYGYTF. The CDR3 DNA reads as TGCAGCGTTGGTTTCGGACAGTCTAGCTATGGCTACACCTTC.

This chain joins TRBV6-5 and TRBJ2-5; 8 bases match TRBD1. Gene TRBJ2-7 matches the end of the DNA better, so the J call may be wrong. This CDR3 region has 14 residues. From germline, CDR1 is MNHEY and CDR2 SVGAGI. The CDR3 sequence is CASTLGQGAYEQYF. The CDR3, as DNA: TGTGCCAGCACCCTAGGACAGGGTGCCTACGAGCAGTACTTC.

The chain has TRBV5-5 and TRBJ1-1; the D gene is possibly TRBD1 (5 bases). Trimming cost V 4 bases and J 8 bases, with 18 bases left between them. CDR1 is SGHKS and CDR2 is YYEKEE in the germline V gene (reference sequence). This CDR3 comprises 14 residues. The CDR3 DNA reads as TGTGCCAGCAGCCAGCCGGGGGGGACCCAAGAAGCTTTCTTT. It codes for CASSQPGGTQEAFF.

The chain links TRBV25-1 to TRBJ2-3; TRBD2 agrees at 10 bases. J lost 4 bases, V lost 3 bases, and 4 bases had no gene match. CDR1 and CDR2 (germline): MGHDK, SYGVNS. The CDR3 length is 15 residues. CDR3 sequence: CASSDLAGAADTQYF. The CDR3 region has the DNA TGTGCCAGCAGTGACCTAGCGGGGGCCGCAGATACGCAGTATTTT.

The chain employs TRBV7-9 and TRBJ2-1; D possibly corresponds to TRBD1 (5 bases). This CDR3 is 14 amino acids long. The V and J ends lost 1 base and 7 bases respectively, with 11 bases between them. Germline loops: CDR1 SEHNR, CDR2 FQNEAQ (reference sequence). The CDR3 nucleotides are TGTGCCAGCAGCTTAGGCAGGGATTGGAATGAGCAGTTCTTC. Translating gives CASSLGRDWNEQFF.

This clone has only a few counts. The chain is built from TRBV7-3 and TRBJ2-2; D possibly corresponds to TRBD2 (5 bases). Germline V lookup: CDR1 SGHTA, CDR2 FQGTGA. This CDR3 is 14 amino acids long. Trimming shortened V by 1 base and J by 7 bases, and 10 bases separated the two germline ends. This CDR3 is CASSLIAPGGELFF. The CDR3 coding sequence is TGTGCCAGCAGCTTAATAGCGCCAGGCGGGGAGCTGTTTTTT.

This chain links TRBV2 with TRBJ2-1; TRBD1 aligns across 7 bases. CDR1 SNHLY and CDR2 FYNNEI come from the germline V gene. V shed 2 bases, J shed 15 bases, and the junction held 10 bases outside the gene matches. The CDR3 extends over 13 amino acids. The CDR3 loop is CASSEIGQARGFF. The CDR3 nucleotides read TGTGCCAGCAGTGAAATTGGACAGGCCCGCGGGTTCTTC.

V and J are TRBV5-5 and TRBJ2-1, with D hard to call. The V gene's germline CDR1 is SGHKS and CDR2 YYEKEE (reference sequence). V dropped 1 base and J dropped 14 bases, with 10 bases sitting between them. The CDR3 totals 11 residues. The CDR3 nucleotides are TGTGCCAGCAGCTTGCCACGGGTAAAGTTCTTC. Translating gives CASSLPRVKFF.

This rearrangement joins TRBV2 to TRBJ1-6, with TRBD1 as a possible D gene (6 bases). The CDR3 is 16 residues long. V lost 6 bases, J lost 11 bases, and 23 bases lay in between. Germline loops: CDR1 SNHLY, CDR2 FYNNEI. CDR3 sequence reads: CASSSAWTEGNAPLHF. CDR3 nucleotides: TGTGCCAGCAGCTCAGCGTGGACAGAGGGGAACGCACCCCTCCACTTT.

The chain joins TRBV6-6 to TRBJ2-5; perhaps TRBD1 as D (5 bases). The CDR3 runs 16 residues. Per germline, CDR1 MNHNY and CDR2 SVGAGI (reference sequence). Between the trimmed V and J ends, which lost 0 bases and 2 bases, there was a span of 13 bases. CDR3 coding DNA: TGTGCCAGCAGTTACTCGGGCCAGGGTTCGCAAGAGACCCAGTACTTC. Protein sequence: CASSYSGQGSQETQYF.

The chain uses TRBV15 and TRBJ1-1; 7 bases agree with TRBD1. J was trimmed by 12 bases and V by 0 bases; bases with no gene match: 16. The CDR3 length is 16 residues. Germline CDR1 is LNHNV and CDR2 is YYDKDF (reference sequence). The DNA of the CDR3 is TGTGCCACCAGCAGAGATCCAAATATACCGCGGACAGGCTCTTTCTTT. This translates into CATSRDPNIPRTGSFF. The full variable domain, its missing parts supplied by reference TRBV15 and TRBJ1-1, is DAMVIQNPRYQVTQFGKPVTLSCSQTLNHNVMYWYQQKSSQAPKLLFHYYDKDFNNEADTPDNFQSRRPNTSFCFLDIRSPGLGDTAMYLCATSRDPNIPRTGSFFGQGTRLTVV.

This rearrangement joins TRBV6-1 to TRBJ1-1, with D possibly TRBD1 on 5 matching bases. CDR1 MNHNS and CDR2 SASEGT come from the germline V gene. The length of the CDR3 is 11 residues. Between the trimmed V and J ends, which lost 11 bases and 1 base, there was a span of 8 bases. For the CDR3, the DNA is TGTGCCGTAACAGGGAACACTGAAGCTTTCTTT. It yields the protein CAVTGNTEAFF.

This clone was seen a handful of times. V and J are TRBV7-9 and TRBJ1-1; D is undetermined. V was cut by 3 bases and J by 4 bases, with 9 bases left in between. CDR1 is SEHNR and CDR2 is FQNEAQ in the germline V gene (reference sequence). The CDR3 sequence is 13 residues long. The CDR3 protein is CASSFPLSTEAFF. The CDR3 DNA is TGTGCCAGCAGCTTCCCACTCTCCACTGAAGCTTTCTTT.

This clone was detected only once. The chain is built from TRBV4-3 and TRBJ2-3; D uncertain. Germline CDR1 and CDR2: LGHNA and YSLEER. CDR3 length: 14 amino acids. V was clipped by 0 bases and J by 1 base, with 5 bases between them. The CDR3 region is CASSQEGGTDTQYF. CDR3 DNA sequence: TGCGCCAGCAGCCAAGAAGGAGGCACAGATACGCAGTATTTT.

The chain carries TRBV30 and TRBJ2-3, with D possibly being TRBD2 (6 bases). This CDR3 is built from 14 residues. Trimming cost V 3 bases and J 2 bases, with 12 bases left between them. Germline V CDR1 and CDR2: GTSNPN, SVGIG (reference sequence). Here the CDR3 reads CAWRRGLLTDTQYF. In DNA, the CDR3 is TGTGCCTGGAGAAGAGGACTACTCACAGATACGCAGTATTTT.

The V gene is TRBV18, the J gene TRBJ2-2; 11 bases align to TRBD2. The V segment lost 3 bases and the J segment 4 bases; nucleotides outside the gene matches: 1. The CDR3 length is 15 residues. Germline CDR1 reads KGHSH; CDR2 reads LQKENI. As DNA, the CDR3 is TGTGCCAGCTCACCTGGGACTAGCGGCACCGGGGAGCTGTTTTTT. Its translation is CASSPGTSGTGELFF.

The chain combines TRBV15 with TRBJ2-1, with TRBD2 identical over 8 bases. CDR1 is LNHNV and CDR2 is YYDKDF in the germline V gene (reference sequence). CDR3 size: 17 residues. V was pared by 1 base and J by 4 bases, with 9 bases of the junction left unmatched. The CDR3 DNA sequence: TGTGCCACCAGCAGAGGAAAGAGCGGGGGAAAATACAATGAGCAGTTCTTC. Protein: CATSRGKSGGKYNEQFF.

The V and J genes are TRBV7-6 and TRBJ1-3; tentatively, D is TRBD1 (5 bases). Germline V gene sequence: CDR1 SGHVS, CDR2 FNYEAQ. Trimming left V 4 bases short and J 2 bases short, with 12 bases between. The CDR3 contains 15 residues. The CDR3 reads CASSSGRGAGNTIYF. The DNA of the CDR3 is TGTGCCAGCAGCTCCGGCCGGGGGGCTGGAAACACCATATATTTT. The variable domain in full, completed from reference TRBV7-6 and TRBJ1-3, reads GAGVSQSPRYKVTKRGQDVALRCDPISGHVSLYWYRQALGQGPEFLTYFNYEAQQDKSGLPNDRFSAERPEGSISTLTIQRTEQRDSAMYRCASSSGRGAGNTIYFGEGSWLTVV.

The rearrangement links TRBV9 to TRBJ1-5, with 8 bases aligning to TRBD1. The germline gives CDR1 SGDLS, CDR2 YYNGEE. The CDR3 spans 16 residues. With 0 bases clipped from V and 9 bases from J, the junction kept 11 bases outside the gene matches. The CDR3 protein is CASSVGGGQVDGPQHF. The CDR3 DNA reads TGTGCCAGCAGCGTAGGGGGGGGACAGGTCGACGGGCCCCAGCATTTT.

V and J are TRBV7-9 and TRBJ1-6, with D possibly being TRBD1 (5 bases). In germline, CDR1 is SEHNR, CDR2 FQNEAQ (reference sequence). The CDR3 loop spans 16 amino acids. Trimming cost V 5 bases and J 7 bases, with 18 bases left between them. CDR3 in DNA: TGTGCCAGCAGCCTTCAGGGTGGCATCCAAAATTCACCCCTCCACTTT. Its translation: CASSLQGGIQNSPLHF.